This T cell receptor (beta chain) emerged from a study of cytotoxic CD8 clonotypes in ibrutinib-treated CLL. The wider study: Included were 11 to 12 relapsed/refractory and about 14 treatment-naive patients, of whom 17 to 18 were IGHV unmutated. Investigators collected response samples after a median approximately twelve months of treatment, range 6 to 36. Findings and caveats of the study: Rare overall, public clonotypes shrank or held steady under therapy.

Frozen PBMC stocks contributed 2 to 2.5 micrograms of genomic DNA to the TCR beta libraries. Germline-derived CDR1 and CDR2 are SGDLS and YYNGEE. The CDR3 extends over 14 amino acids. V was shortened by 3 bases and J by 7 bases, with 16 bases between the two germline ends. The data were produced by immunoSEQ multiplex PCR, yet TCRdb's version contains in-frame clones alone and is incomplete. The sample has 150,000 to 250,000 clones, about 72% seen once. Comments on this clone: Its antigen is undetermined.

The chain is built from TRBV9 and TRBJ2-5; the D gene is possibly TRBD2 (5 bases). This sample comprised PBMCs, obtained after 24 months of ibrutinib treatment. This clonotype was obtained from a human donor with chronic lymphocytic leukemia. For the CDR3, the DNA is TGTGCCAGCAGCGATAAATCACAAGGGAGGACCCAGTACTTC. As protein: CASSDKSQGRTQYF.